This TCR beta chain was retrieved from a study of regulatory T cells in long-lasting Graves disease. Construction of TCR beta libraries relied on iRepertoire HTBI primers and on Arm-PCR targeting CDR3 regions. From the multiplex PCR reads, TCRdb called clonotypes with MiXCR, one entry per CDR3 protein. The top ten hold 12% of the sample, which has around 450,000 distinct CDR3 sequences, around 16% seen once. Time point defined: newly diagnosed GD, antithyroid drugs for less than 3 months. The TCR library used RNA extracted from PBMCs. This clonotype was detected a few times. The CDR3 covers 14 residues. V was clipped by 4 bases and J by 1 base, with 8 bases between them. The data also belong to a second study, concerning T cells in Graves' hyperthyroidism and ophthalmopathy.

The receptor was derived from a man aged 35 to 55 with Graves disease. This chain connects TRBV12-3 or TRBV12-4 to TRBJ1-3; no definite D call. The material sequenced was peripheral blood mononuclear cells (PBMCs), taken at new diagnosis, from a patient treated with antithyroid drugs. CDR3 DNA: TGTGCCAGCAGTTCCGGGATTTCTGGAAACACCATATATTTT. This translates into CASSSGISGNTIYF.